This TCR beta chain was recovered during a study of OX40 agonist ivuxolimab in advanced cancers. The study in broad terms: Ivuxolimab was a fully human IgG2 agonistic monoclonal antibody targeting the costimulatory receptor OX40 (CD134). Patients were allowed to have had prior anti-PD-1, anti-PD-L1 or anti-CTLA-4 therapy, and roughly 40% of the dose-escalation patients had been treated with checkpoint inhibitors. Intravenous ivuxolimab was administered to patients every 2 weeks at six dose levels: 0.01, 0.1, 0.3, 1.5, 3 and 10 mg/kg. The monotherapy dose-escalation portion (N of about 50 patients) of the phase I ivuxolimab trial is reported in the paper. Partial responses occurred in three dose-escalation patients, of whom one had hepatocellular carcinoma and two had cutaneous melanoma. Among the roughly 52 dose-escalation patients, 19 had hepatocellular carcinoma, approximately 15 melanoma, 9 renal cell carcinoma and 9 head and neck cancer. The dose-escalation cohort was roughly 80% male with a mean age of around 64 years, ranging from roughly 23 to 90. Peripheral TCRbeta sequencing was intended to test whether TCR sequence diversity was altered and clonal T-cell expansion was caused by ivuxolimab.

The trial excluded patients who had a history of autoimmune disease or were on systemic immunosuppression. In every dose cohort, peripheral blood was drawn for TCR sequencing at baseline, cycle 4 day 1, and cycle 7 day 1. Samples came from an open-label, multicenter, first-in-human phase I dose-escalation trial of ivuxolimab. Adults with locally advanced or metastatic melanoma, renal cell carcinoma, hepatocellular carcinoma or head and neck squamous cell carcinoma were enrolled in the trial. Before TCR sequencing, CD4+ T cells and CD8+ T cells from peripheral blood were sorted into separate populations. On this clone itself: The antigen it binds to is not known. Base qualities are missing; no much larger clone stands one base away.

V trim: 5 bases; J trim: 3 bases; unmatched bases: 5. The CDR3 goes from the cysteine to the phenylalanine over 14 residues. CDR3 DNA only is kept here, 42 bases in frame from base 1. The germline V gene provides CDR1 MNHNS and CDR2 SASEGT. The paper as a whole reports these results and caveats: After ivuxolimab, expanded clones were on average more numerous among CD8+ T cells than among CD4+ T cells. At doses of 0.1 to 3.0 mg/kg, clonal expansion of both CD4+ and CD8+ T cells in blood was seen between baseline and week 6. Antigen specificity was not determined for the clonally expanded peripheral T cells. Low levels of normalized T-cell clonal expansion were also seen in some patients who did not respond. In the 0.1-3.0 mg/kg groups, partial responders were among the patients with the lowest normalized peripheral clonal expansion, particularly in CD8+ T cells.

Genomic DNA was extracted from sorted cells for sequencing of the TCRbeta CDR3 region. TCRbeta CDR3 regions were sequenced using the immunoSEQ Assay. TCRdb holds this immuneACCESS table with in-frame rearrangements only. Some clones are missing; in checked studies, unresolved V genes explain under half, and the rest has no known cause. The sample data list around 80,000 clones, and roughly 86% of these were observed just once. Less than 3% of the sample is in the top ten clones. This TCR came from an adult with an advanced solid tumor such as melanoma, head and neck, liver or kidney cancer. The V and J genes are TRBV6-1 and TRBJ1-1, with 8 middle bases fitting TRBD1. Source: CD4+ or CD8+ T cells sorted from blood, taken in a trial of the OX40 agonist ivuxolimab. The CDR3 reads as follows: CASSKTGVDTEAFF. The nucleotide sequence is given as TGTGCCAGCAGTAAGACAGGGGTGGACACTGAAGCTTTCTTT.